This T cell receptor beta chain appears in the sequencing data of a study of human thymus T cells. Germline V lookup: CDR1 MDHEN, CDR2 SYDVKM. The CDR3 is 17 residues long. V trimming: 7 bases; J trimming: 1 base; junction bases outside the gene matches: 16. Congenital heart defects were the reason for the corrective surgery that the donors, healthy Finnish infants, were having. Half of the eight donors gave roughly 0.5-1 mL blood during surgery. Blood DNA came from all available leukocytes, not a fixed cell number. As for this clone: Antigen unknown.

Points from the study as a whole: Thymic and blood repertoires showed apparently biased V and J gene usage.

This table comes from immunoSEQ multiplex PCR, and its TCRdb copy is limited to in-frame clones, with some not included. This table has approximately 46,000 clones, 85% to 95% appearing once. V and J are TRBV28 and TRBJ2-7; 7 bases map to TRBD1. The clonotype originates from a girl in the first two years of life with a congenital heart defect but otherwise immunologically healthy. What was sequenced was blood. The CDR3: CASTLNRGRIGSYEQYF. The CDR3 coding sequence is TGTGCCAGCACCCTTAACAGGGGTCGGATAGGTTCCTACGAGCAGTACTTC.